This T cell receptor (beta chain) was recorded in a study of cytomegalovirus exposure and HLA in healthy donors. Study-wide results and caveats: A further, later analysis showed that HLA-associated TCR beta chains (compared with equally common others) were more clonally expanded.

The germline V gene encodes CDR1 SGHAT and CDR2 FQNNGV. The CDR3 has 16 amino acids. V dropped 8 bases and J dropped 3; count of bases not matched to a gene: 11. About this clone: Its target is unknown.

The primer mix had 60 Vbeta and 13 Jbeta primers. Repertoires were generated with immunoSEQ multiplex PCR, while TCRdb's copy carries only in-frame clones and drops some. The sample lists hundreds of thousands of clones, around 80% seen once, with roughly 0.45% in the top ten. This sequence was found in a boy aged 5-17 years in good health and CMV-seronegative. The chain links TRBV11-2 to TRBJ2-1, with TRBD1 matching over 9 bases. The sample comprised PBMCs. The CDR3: CASVEQGASIYNEQFF. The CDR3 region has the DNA TGTGCCAGCGTGGAACAGGGGGCGTCCATCTACAATGAGCAGTTCTTC. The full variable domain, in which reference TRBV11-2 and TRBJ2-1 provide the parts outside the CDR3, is EAGVAQSPRYKIIEKRQSVAFWCNPISGHATLYWYQQILGQGPKLLIQFQNNGVVDDSQLPKDRFSAERLKGVDSTLKIQPAKLEDSAVYLCASVEQGASIYNEQFFGPGTRLTVL.